The count of the clone carrying this TCR beta chain is one. This entry is derived from a study of T cell changes during pregnancy in multiple sclerosis. Assay: immunoSEQ multiplex PCR; the TCRdb copy retains only in-frame clones and omits some. The sample lists some 51,000 clones, almost 95% occurring once. V was trimmed by 5 bases and J by 1 base, leaving 16 bases between them. The CDR3 totals 16 residues. Germline values: CDR1 SGHTA, CDR2 FQGTGA. The rearrangement links TRBV7-3 to TRBJ2-3, with D unresolved. This specimen was CD8+ T cells from peripheral blood mononuclear cells, taken in the first trimester of pregnancy. This clonotype was obtained from a female donor with multiple sclerosis, enrolled in a pregnancy study. This CDR3 is CASSPLERHRTDTQYF. CDR3 sequence (DNA): TGTGCCAGCAGCCCACTTGAGAGACACCGCACAGATACGCAGTATTTT.